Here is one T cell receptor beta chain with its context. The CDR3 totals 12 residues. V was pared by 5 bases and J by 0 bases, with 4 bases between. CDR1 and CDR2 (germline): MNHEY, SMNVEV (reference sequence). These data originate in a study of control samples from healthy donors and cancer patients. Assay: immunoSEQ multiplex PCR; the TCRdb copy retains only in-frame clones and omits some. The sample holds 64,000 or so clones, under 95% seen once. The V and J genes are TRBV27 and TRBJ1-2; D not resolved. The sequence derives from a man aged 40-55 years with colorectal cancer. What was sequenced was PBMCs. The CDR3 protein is CASSNTNYGYTF. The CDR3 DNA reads TGTGCCAGCAGTAACACTAACTATGGCTACACCTTC.